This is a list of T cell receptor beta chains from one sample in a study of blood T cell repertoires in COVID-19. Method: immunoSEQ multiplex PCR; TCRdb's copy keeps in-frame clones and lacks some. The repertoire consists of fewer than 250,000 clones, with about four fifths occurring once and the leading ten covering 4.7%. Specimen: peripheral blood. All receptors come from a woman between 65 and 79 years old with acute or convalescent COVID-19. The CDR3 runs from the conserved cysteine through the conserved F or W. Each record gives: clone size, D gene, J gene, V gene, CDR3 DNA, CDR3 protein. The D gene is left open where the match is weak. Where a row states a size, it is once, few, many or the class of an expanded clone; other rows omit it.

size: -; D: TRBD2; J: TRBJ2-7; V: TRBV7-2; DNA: TGTGCCAGCAGCGGTCGGGGGGTACCCACCTACGAGCAGTACTTC; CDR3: CASSGRGVPTYEQYF
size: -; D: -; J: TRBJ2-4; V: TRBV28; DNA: TGTGCCAGCAGTCCGCAGGGAGCCAAAAACATTCAGTACTTC; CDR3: CASSPQGAKNIQYF
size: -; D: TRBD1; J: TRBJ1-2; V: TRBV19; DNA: TGTGCCAGTAGTAGCCCTGGGGCAGGGGGCGAATATGGCTACACCTTC; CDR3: CASSSPGAGGEYGYTF
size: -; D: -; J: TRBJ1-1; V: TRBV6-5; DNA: TGTGCCAGCAAAAGGGGTTGGGGGAACACTGAAGCTTTCTTT; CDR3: CASKRGWGNTEAFF
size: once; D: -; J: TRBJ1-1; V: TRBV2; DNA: TGTGCCAGCAGAGCAGGGTTCTCTGGGAACACTGAAGCTTTCTTT; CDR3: CASRAGFSGNTEAFF
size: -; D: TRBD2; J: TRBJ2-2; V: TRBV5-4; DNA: TGTGCCAGCAGCTTACTAGCGGGCAACACCGGGGAGCTGTTTTTT; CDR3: CASSLLAGNTGELFF
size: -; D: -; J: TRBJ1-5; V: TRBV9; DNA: TGTGCCAGCAGCGTAGCAGGGCTAGGCAATCAGCCCCAGCATTTT; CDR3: CASSVAGLGNQPQHF
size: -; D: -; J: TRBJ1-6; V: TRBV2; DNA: TGTGCCAGCAGTGCCCCCCTCGTTATTAATTCACCCCTCCACTTT; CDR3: CASSAPLVINSPLHF
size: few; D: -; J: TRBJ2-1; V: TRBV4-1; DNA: TGCGCCAGCAGCCGTGCACGCGTGGGGGGATCCTACAATGAGCAGTTCTTC; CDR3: CASSRARVGGSYNEQFF
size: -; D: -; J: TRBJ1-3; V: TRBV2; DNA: TGTGCCAGCAGTGTAGGACAGAAAGCCTCTGGAAACACCATATATTTT; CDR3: CASSVGQKASGNTIYF
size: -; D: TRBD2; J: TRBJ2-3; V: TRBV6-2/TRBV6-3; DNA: TGTGCCAGCAGTTACTCCTTTTCACTAGCGGGGACCCCCTCGCAGTATTTT; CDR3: CASSYSFSLAGTPSQYF
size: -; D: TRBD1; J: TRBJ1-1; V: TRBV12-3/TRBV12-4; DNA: TGTGCCAGCAGTTCGGACAGGAACAAAGCTTTCTTT; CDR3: CASSSDRNKAFF
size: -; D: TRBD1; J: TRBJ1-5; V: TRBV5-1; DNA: TGCGCCAGCAGCGCACAGGGGAATCAGCCCCAGCATTTT; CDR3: CASSAQGNQPQHF
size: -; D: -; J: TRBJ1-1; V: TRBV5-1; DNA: TGCGCCAGCAGATTTCAGGGGATGAACACTGAAGCTTTCTTT; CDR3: CASRFQGMNTEAFF
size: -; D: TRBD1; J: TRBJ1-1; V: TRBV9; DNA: TGTGCCAGCAGCTATATACAGGGGATGGGCACTGAAGCTTTCTTT; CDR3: CASSYIQGMGTEAFF
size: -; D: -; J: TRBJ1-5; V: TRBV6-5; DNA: TGTGCCAGCAGTAGTAGCGGCCGGGGGAATCAGCCCCAGCATTTT; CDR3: CASSSSGRGNQPQHF
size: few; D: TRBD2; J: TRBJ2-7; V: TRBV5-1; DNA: TGCGCCAGCAGTGTGGGCGGACTAGCGGGTTACGAGCAGTACTTC; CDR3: CASSVGGLAGYEQYF
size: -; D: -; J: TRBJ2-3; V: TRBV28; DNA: TGTGCCAGCAGGGACTTAGCTTCACTCACAGATACGCAGTATTTT; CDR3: CASRDLASLTDTQYF
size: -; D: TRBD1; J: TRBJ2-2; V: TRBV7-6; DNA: TGTGCCAGCAGCATAACAGGGGGCATCGCCGGGGAGCTGTTTTTT; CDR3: CASSITGGIAGELFF
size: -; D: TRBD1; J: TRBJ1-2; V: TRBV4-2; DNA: TGTGCCAGCAGCCAAGATCGGGGACAGACTAACTATGGCTACACCTTC; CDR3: CASSQDRGQTNYGYTF
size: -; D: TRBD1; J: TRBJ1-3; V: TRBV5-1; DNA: TGCGCCAGCAGCTCGGGGACAGGGGGCTCCTCTGGAAACACCATATATTTT; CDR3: CASSSGTGGSSGNTIYF
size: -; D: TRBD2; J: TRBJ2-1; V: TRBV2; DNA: TGCGCCAGCAGGGGACTAGCGGGGGTGGCCTACTACAATGAGCAGTTCTTC; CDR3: CASRGLAGVAYYNEQFF
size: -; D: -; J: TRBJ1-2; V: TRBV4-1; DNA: TGCGCCAGCAGCCAAGGCAACGGTCTGTACTATGGCTACACCTTC; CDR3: CASSQGNGLYYGYTF
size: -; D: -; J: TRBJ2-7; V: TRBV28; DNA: TGTGCCAGCTCCCTATCGGGGGTCTACGAGCAGTACTTC; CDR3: CASSLSGVYEQYF
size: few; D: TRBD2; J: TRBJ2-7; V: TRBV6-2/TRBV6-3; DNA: TGTGCCAGCAGTTACTCGAGCGGACTAGCGGTGTACGAGCAGTACTTC; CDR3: CASSYSSGLAVYEQYF
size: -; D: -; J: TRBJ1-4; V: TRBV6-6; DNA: TGTGCCAGCAGTTACTCGGAATTCGAATCCGGGAAAAAACTGTTTTTT; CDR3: CASSYSEFESGKKLFF
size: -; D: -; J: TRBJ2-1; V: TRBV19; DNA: TGTGCCAGTAGCCTGGAACGGGTAATTGGCTCCTACAATGAGCAGTTCTTC; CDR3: CASSLERVIGSYNEQFF
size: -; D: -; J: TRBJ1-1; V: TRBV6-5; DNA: TGTGCCAGCAGTTACTTCGGCGGGGGGGAAGCTTTCTTT; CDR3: CASSYFGGGEAFF
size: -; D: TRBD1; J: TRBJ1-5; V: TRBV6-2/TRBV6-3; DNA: TGTGCCAGCAGTTACCGGGACAGGGGGAGCTCCTATAGCAATCAGCCCCAGCATTTT; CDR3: CASSYRDRGSSYSNQPQHF
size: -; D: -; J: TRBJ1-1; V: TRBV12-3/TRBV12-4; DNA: TGTGCCAGCAGTTCTAGGGGGTTCGGGCTGGCTTTCTTT; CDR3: CASSSRGFGLAFF
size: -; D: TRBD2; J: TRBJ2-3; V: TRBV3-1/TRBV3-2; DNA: TGTGCCAGCAGCCGCGGACTAGCGGGTGCTAGCACAGATACGCAGTATTTT; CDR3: CASSRGLAGASTDTQYF
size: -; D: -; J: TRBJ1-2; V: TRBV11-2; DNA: TGTGCCAGCAGCTCCTCAGGGGCCTACTATGGCTACACCTTC; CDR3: CASSSSGAYYGYTF
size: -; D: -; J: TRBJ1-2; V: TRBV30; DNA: TGTGCCTGGACGACAGGATTAAACTTTAATGGCTACACCTTC; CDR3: CAWTTGLNFNGYTF
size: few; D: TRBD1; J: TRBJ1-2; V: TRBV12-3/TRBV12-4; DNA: TGTGCCAGCAGTTGGACAGGGGATAGAGGCTACACCTTC; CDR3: CASSWTGDRGYTF
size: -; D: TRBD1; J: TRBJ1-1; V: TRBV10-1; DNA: TGCGCCAGAGAACTTTCACCGGGACAGGGGGCGGGGGCTTTCTTT; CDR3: CARELSPGQGAGAFF
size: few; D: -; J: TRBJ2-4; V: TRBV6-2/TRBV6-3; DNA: TGTGCCAGCACCCCCAGCGGGCCTAAAAACATTCAGTACTTC; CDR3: CASTPSGPKNIQYF
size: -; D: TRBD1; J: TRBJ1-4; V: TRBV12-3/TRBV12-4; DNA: TGTGCCAGCAGACCCGGACAGGGGGTAAAACTGTTTTTT; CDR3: CASRPGQGVKLFF
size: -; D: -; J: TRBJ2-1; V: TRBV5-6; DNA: TGTGCCAGCAGCTTTCTAGGGGGCTCCTACAATGAGCAGTTCTTC; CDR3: CASSFLGGSYNEQFF
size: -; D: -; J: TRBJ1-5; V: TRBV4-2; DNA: TGTGCCAGCAGCCAAGATCGGGGGAGGCGCGGTGAGCCCCAGCATTTT; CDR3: CASSQDRGRRGEPQHF
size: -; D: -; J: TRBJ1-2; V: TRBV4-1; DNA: TGCGCCAGCAGCCAAGATGAAACAGGGAACTATGGCTACACCTTC; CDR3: CASSQDETGNYGYTF
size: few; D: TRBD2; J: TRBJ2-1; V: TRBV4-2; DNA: TGTGCCAGCAGCCAAGATCCTTCTAGCGGGAGCAATGAGCAGTTCTTC; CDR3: CASSQDPSSGSNEQFF
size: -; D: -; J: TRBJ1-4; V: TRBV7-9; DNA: TGTGCCAGCAGCTTAGTCGGGACTTCAACTAATGAAAAACTGTTTTTT; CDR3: CASSLVGTSTNEKLFF
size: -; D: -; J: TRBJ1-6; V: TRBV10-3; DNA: TGTGCCATCAGCCCGGCAGGGCCGGATTCACCCCTCCACTTT; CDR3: CAISPAGPDSPLHF
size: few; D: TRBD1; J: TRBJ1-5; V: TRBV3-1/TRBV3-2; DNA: TGTGCCAGCAGCCAAGGACAGGGGAATCAGCCCCAGCATTTT; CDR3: CASSQGQGNQPQHF
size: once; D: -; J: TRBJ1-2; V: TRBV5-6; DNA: TGTGCCAGCAGCACCCAGGGCACCTTTAACTATGGCTACACCTTC; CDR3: CASSTQGTFNYGYTF
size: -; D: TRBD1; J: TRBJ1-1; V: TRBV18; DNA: TGTGCCAGCTCACCCCTAGACAGGGGGAAGCGGGGCACTGAAGCTTTCTTT; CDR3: CASSPLDRGKRGTEAFF
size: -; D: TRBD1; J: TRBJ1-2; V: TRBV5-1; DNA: TGCGCCAGCAGCTCGACAGGGGGCCCTGGCTACACCTTC; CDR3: CASSSTGGPGYTF
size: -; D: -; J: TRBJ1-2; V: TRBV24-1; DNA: TGTGCCACCAGTGACGACAGGAACTATGGCTACACCTTC; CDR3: CATSDDRNYGYTF
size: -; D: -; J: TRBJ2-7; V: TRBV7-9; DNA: TGTGCCAGCAGCTTGACCCCAATGGAGGAGCAGTACTTC; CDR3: CASSLTPMEEQYF
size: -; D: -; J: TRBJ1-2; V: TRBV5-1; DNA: TGCGCCAGCAGTAAACAGGACAGCGATACTGGGTATGGCTACACCTTC; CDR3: CASSKQDSDTGYGYTF
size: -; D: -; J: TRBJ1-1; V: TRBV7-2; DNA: TGTGCCAGCAGCCTCCAGATCTTGAACACTGAAGCTTTCTTT; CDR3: CASSLQILNTEAFF
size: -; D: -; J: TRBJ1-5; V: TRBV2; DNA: TGTGCCAGCAGCGAGCGGAATAGCAATCAGCCCCAGCATTTT; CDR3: CASSERNSNQPQHF
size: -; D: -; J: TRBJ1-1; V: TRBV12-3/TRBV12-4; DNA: TGTGCCAGCAAGGTGAGGGAGCGCACTGAAGCTTTCTTT; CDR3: CASKVRERTEAFF